The rows below give T cell receptor beta chains drawn from one sample of a study of blood T cells in healthy people across ages. TCRdb independently ran MiXCR on the 5' RACE reads; one entry per CDR3 protein. The table has about 1 million distinct CDR3 sequences, 45% seen once; the top ten hold under 20%. The sample consisted of blood. Receptor source: a woman aged 60-75 years in good health. CDR3s include the opening cysteine and the closing phenylalanine or tryptophan. A D gene is named only where the DNA matches it firmly. Part of the rows lack a size; the others show once, few, many or a class for expanded clones.

j_gene,abundance,d_gene,v_gene,CDR3aa,CDR3nt
TRBJ2-7,-,-,TRBV11-3,CASSTTVYNEQYF,TGTGCCAGCAGCACGACAGTCTACAATGAGCAGTACTTC
TRBJ2-7,few,TRBD2,TRBV20-1,CSGTSGILEQYF,TGCAGTGGGACTAGCGGGATTCTCGAGCAGTACTTC
TRBJ2-3,many,-,TRBV6-2/TRBV6-3,CASSSAADTQYF,TGTGCCAGCAGTTCGGCGGCAGATACGCAGTATTTT
TRBJ2-4,-,-,TRBV2,CASNRLKGEQYF,TGTGCCAGCAACCGGTTAAAGGGGGAGCAGTACTTC
TRBJ1-2,-,-,TRBV12-3/TRBV12-4,CASTAFDNYGYTF,TGTGCCAGCACCGCCTTTGATAACTATGGCTACACCTTC
TRBJ1-2,-,-,TRBV12-3/TRBV12-4,CASSLGRLDGYTF,TGTGCCAGCAGTTTGGGCAGGTTGGATGGCTACACCTTC
TRBJ2-7,few,-,TRBV5-1,CASSPNRAYEQYF,TGCGCCAGCAGCCCAAACCGGGCCTACGAGCAGTACTTC
TRBJ2-5,-,-,TRBV6-6,CASSGGVGETQYF,TGTGCCAGCAGTGGGGGCGTGGGAGAGACCCAGTACTTC
TRBJ2-1,few,TRBD2,TRBV6-6,CASSYVAGSYNEQFF,TGTGCCAGCAGTTACGTAGCGGGCAGTTACAATGAGCAGTTCTTC
TRBJ2-5,-,TRBD2,TRBV6-5,CASRPTSAGQETQYF,TGTGCCAGCAGGCCTACTAGCGCTGGTCAAGAGACCCAGTACTTC
TRBJ2-1,once,TRBD1,TRBV9,CASSVDQGAYNEQFF,TGTGCCAGCAGCGTAGATCAGGGGGCATACAATGAGCAGTTCTTC
TRBJ2-6,few,-,TRBV7-2,CASSLDGSDPMTF,TGTGCCAGCAGCTTAGACGGCAGCGACCCCATGACTTTC
TRBJ2-1,-,TRBD2,TRBV29-1,CSARLAGETQFF,TGTAGCGCAAGACTAGCGGGAGAGACCCAGTTCTTC
TRBJ2-3,few,-,TRBV27,CASSGTWDTDTQYF,TGTGCCAGCAGCGGTACCTGGGATACAGATACGCAGTATTTT
TRBJ2-5,few,-,TRBV7-8,CASSPSGAAQETQYF,TGTGCCAGCAGCCCTTCCGGGGCTGCACAAGAGACCCAGTACTTC
TRBJ2-7,few,-,TRBV7-9,CASRPRQDSTLYEQYF,TGTGCCAGCAGGCCACGACAGGATTCTACCCTCTACGAGCAGTACTTC
TRBJ2-1,-,TRBD2,TRBV24-1,CATSGPRLAGAEEQFF,TGTGCCACCAGTGGCCCCCGACTAGCGGGAGCGGAAGAGCAGTTCTTC
TRBJ2-1,-,TRBD2,TRBV6-2/TRBV6-3,CASSYSVAGRNEQFF,TGTGCCAGCAGTTACTCGGTAGCGGGGCGCAATGAGCAGTTCTTC
TRBJ1-1,few,TRBD1,TRBV2,CASTLTGGYTEAFF,TGTGCCAGCACCCTAACAGGGGGCTACACTGAAGCTTTCTTT
TRBJ2-3,-,-,TRBV7-2,CASSLAPRIRGDTQYF,TGCGCCAGCAGCTTAGCGCCCCGGATCCGAGGAGATACGCAGTATTTT
TRBJ2-7,-,TRBD2,TRBV6-5,CASSYFLPSGRATYEQYF,TGTGCCAGCAGTTATTTCTTGCCTAGCGGGAGGGCCACCTACGAGCAGTACTTC
TRBJ2-2,-,-,TRBV29-1,CSVEDKLTAYTGELFF,TGCAGCGTTGAAGATAAATTGACAGCCTACACCGGGGAGCTGTTTTTT
TRBJ2-4,few,TRBD1,TRBV20-1,CSAVGQGRHIQYF,TGCAGTGCTGTGGGACAGGGAAGGCACATTCAGTACTTC
TRBJ1-1,few,TRBD1,TRBV20-1,CSAIRGGTEAFF,TGCAGTGCTATCAGGGGGGGCACTGAAGCTTTCTTT
TRBJ1-5,many,TRBD1,TRBV27,CASSPRTGIGNQPQHF,TGTGCCAGCAGTCCTCGGACAGGGATTGGCAATCAGCCCCAGCATTTT
TRBJ2-1,-,TRBD2,TRBV4-2,CASSLTGLAGVQQFF,TGTGCCAGCAGCCTTACGGGACTAGCGGGAGTTCAGCAGTTCTTC
TRBJ2-5,few,TRBD1,TRBV9,CASSVRGQGETQYF,TGTGCCAGCAGCGTTCGGGGACAGGGAGAGACCCAGTACTTC
TRBJ2-5,-,-,TRBV30,CAWDTGPQTQYF,TGTGCCTGGGACACAGGGCCCCAGACCCAGTACTTC
TRBJ2-1,-,TRBD2,TRBV7-9,CASSLGSGTSGNEQFF,TGTGCCAGCAGCTTAGGAAGCGGGACTAGCGGCAATGAGCAGTTCTTC